The 8 T cell receptor beta chains given below trace back to one sample, sequenced in a study of T cell responses to AZD1222 COVID-19 vaccine. Produced via immunoSEQ multiplex PCR; TCRdb's table is partial and in-frame only. Here the sample spans 90,000 to 150,000 clones, 70% to 90% being singletons. The sequences come from peripheral blood, collected on day 0 of AZD1222 vaccination. Receptors were obtained from an adult in good health.

The V and J genes are TRBV6-5 and TRBJ1-5, with TRBD1 as a possible D gene (5 bases). This CDR3 has 14 amino acids. The germline gives CDR1 MNHEY, CDR2 SVGAGI. The V gene lost 6 bases and the J gene lost 3 bases, with 12 bases spanning the gap. The DNA for the CDR3 is TGTGCCAGCAGCGATGACAGTTCCAATCAGCCCCAGCATTTT. It is translated as CASSDDSSNQPQHF.

This chain links TRBV6-5 with TRBJ1-1; D unclear. Germline V gene lookup returns CDR1 MNHEY and CDR2 SVGAGI. Trimming shortened V by 6 bases and J by 4 bases, and 12 bases separated the two germline ends. This CDR3 is built from 13 residues. The CDR3 loop is CASRYTMTTEAFF. In DNA, the CDR3 is TGTGCCAGCAGGTACACAATGACCACTGAAGCTTTCTTT.

J is TRBJ1-6 and V is TRBV6-5; D remains unclear. The germline gives CDR1 MNHEY, CDR2 SVGAGI. V was pared by 2 bases and J by 10 bases, with 12 bases between. There are 14 residues in the CDR3. As DNA, the CDR3 is TGTGCCAGCAGTTACAGAGGGTGGGAATCACCCCTCCACTTT. Translated, it gives CASSYRGWESPLHF.

This chain uses TRBV5-1 with TRBJ1-4, with 7 nucleotides matching TRBD1. The CDR3 runs to 16 residues. V was pared by 4 bases and J by 3 bases, with 9 bases of the junction left unmatched. Germline V CDR1 and CDR2: SGHRS, YFSETQ. CDR3 nucleotides: TGCGCCAGCAGCACGACCTCGACAGGGCCTAATGAAAAACTGTTTTTT. It specifies CASSTTSTGPNEKLFF.

The chain couples TRBV14 to TRBJ1-1; D call uncertain. Germline CDR1 is SGHDN and CDR2 is FVKESK. The CDR3 consists of 13 residues. V was trimmed by 1 base and J by 1 base, leaving 4 bases between them. In DNA form, the CDR3 reads TGTGCCAGCAGCCAAGTCAGGAACACTGAAGCTTTCTTT. It is translated as CASSQVRNTEAFF.

This chain connects TRBV4-1 to TRBJ1-5; the D is unclear. Trimming removed 0 bases from V and 2 bases from J, with 11 bases in between. Germline values: CDR1 MGHRA, CDR2 YSYEKL. CDR3 length: 16 residues. The CDR3 loop is CASSQDGGLGNQPQHF. The DNA of the CDR3 is TGCGCCAGCAGCCAAGACGGAGGACTTGGCAATCAGCCCCAGCATTTT.

This chain joins TRBV29-1 and TRBJ2-3; no clear D. CDR1 is SQVTM, CDR2 ANQGSEA, per germline. V was clipped by 4 bases and J by 6 bases, with 11 bases between them. The CDR3 runs 12 residues. The CDR3 sequence: CSVVGAGDTQYF. The CDR3 nucleotides read TGCAGCGTTGTCGGCGCCGGCGATACGCAGTATTTT.

The chain carries TRBV2 and TRBJ2-7; D is ambiguous. The V gene lost 4 bases and the J gene lost 9 bases, with 19 bases spanning the gap. Germline V CDR1 and CDR2: SNHLY, FYNNEI. The CDR3 consists of 14 residues. CDR3 coding DNA: TGTGCCAGCAGTGGGCTTGAAGGGCTGATTCTGCAGTACTTC. Its protein product is CASSGLEGLILQYF.